Presented here are 21 T cell receptor beta chains from one specimen sequenced in a study of a mutant IDH1 vaccine in newly diagnosed glioma. Clones were read by immunoSEQ multiplex PCR, and TCRdb kept only the in-frame ones, dropping some. The sample has tens of thousands of clones, nearly 90% seen once. The time point is: week 11, during vaccination. Topical imiquimod accompanied each vaccine dose, which consisted of 300 ug of mutant IDH1 20-mer peptide. Antigens for these TCRs are unknown. Source: PBMCs, taken from a glioma patient whose treatment included an IDH1 peptide vaccine. The receptors originated from a man aged 18 to 29 with glioma.

V is TRBV29-1 and J is TRBJ1-4; a weak D match, TRBD1 (5 bases). In germline, CDR1 is SQVTM, CDR2 ANQGSEA. CDR3 length: 10 residues. V lost 7 bases to trimming and J lost 15 bases, with 15 bases between them. The CDR3 DNA reads TGCAGCGCCTGGGGCCACTCCGTGTTTTTT. As protein: CSAWGHSVFF.

The V and J genes are TRBV7-2 and TRBJ2-1; D is unclear. Germline CDR1 is SGHTA and CDR2 is FQGNSA. V gave up 1 base and J gave up 12 bases, with 16 bases separating them. The CDR3 consists of 14 residues. CDR3 coding DNA: TGTGCCAGCAGCTTAGGCAGGCCCTCGACGGGGCAGTTCTTC. This translates into CASSLGRPSTGQFF.

The rearrangement links TRBV4-3 to TRBJ1-1; a possible D gene is TRBD1 (5 bases). The CDR3 extends over 16 amino acids. V was shortened by 1 base and J by 0 bases, with 12 bases between the two germline ends. Germline-derived CDR1 and CDR2 are LGHNA and YSLEER. CDR3 coding DNA: TGCGCCAGCAGCCAAGGACGGAACAGGATGAACACTGAAGCTTTCTTT. Its protein product is CASSQGRNRMNTEAFF.

This clone was detected only once. This chain joins TRBV27 and TRBJ1-1, with a tentative D call TRBD1 (5 bases). This CDR3 spans 15 amino acids. Between the trimmed V and J ends, which lost 6 bases and 6 bases, there was a span of 20 bases. CDR1 MNHEY and CDR2 SMNVEV come from the germline V gene (reference sequence). DNA for the CDR3: TGTGCCAGCAGGCTCCGGAGGGGCCGCACCGCTGAAGCTTTCTTT. It codes for CASRLRRGRTAEAFF.

This clone was seen only once. This chain joins TRBV7-2 and TRBJ2-3; D remains unclear. Deletions cut 1 base from V and 5 bases from J, with 13 bases between. Per the germline V gene, CDR1 is SGHTA and CDR2 is FQGNSA. The CDR3 is made up of 15 amino acids. The CDR3 is CASSLGLTPGDTQYF. The CDR3, as DNA: TGTGCCAGCAGCTTAGGTCTCACCCCCGGAGATACGCAGTATTTT.

The chain has TRBV7-9 and TRBJ2-7, with D maybe TRBD1 (6 bases). CDR3 length: 13 amino acids. V lost 5 bases and J 6 bases, leaving 14 bases between the germline ends. The germline V gene has CDR1 SEHNR and CDR2 FQNEAQ (reference sequence). DNA for the CDR3: TGTGCCAGCAGCCTAACCACAGGGCTCGAGCAGTACTTC. Protein product: CASSLTTGLEQYF. Based on the CDR3 plus reference TRBV7-9 and TRBJ2-7, the full variable domain is DTGVSQNPRHKITKRGQNVTFRCDPISEHNRLYWYRQTLGQGPEFLTYFQNEAQLEKSRLLSDRFSAERPKGSFSTLEIQRTEQGDSAMYLCASSLTTGLEQYFGPGTRLTVT.

The chain links TRBV27 to TRBJ2-2; the D is unclear. Per the germline V gene, CDR1 is MNHEY and CDR2 is SMNVEV (reference sequence). CDR3 length equals 13 residues. V lost 2 bases to trimming and J lost 2 bases, with 3 bases between them. CDR3 sequence reads: CASSLDNTGELFF. For the CDR3, the DNA is TGTGCCAGCAGTTTAGATAACACCGGGGAGCTGTTTTTT.

This clone was detected only once. The chain combines TRBV5-1 with TRBJ2-1; D possibly corresponds to TRBD2 (5 bases). Trimming took 7 bases from V and 3 from J, leaving 14 bases between them. The germline V gene encodes CDR1 SGHRS and CDR2 YFSETQ. The CDR3 contains 14 residues. The CDR3 DNA is TGCGCCAGCCGACCTACTAGTGACTACAATGAGCAGTTCTTC. This codes for CASRPTSDYNEQFF.

Only a few counts were recorded for this clone. The chain is built from TRBV4-2 and TRBJ2-3; 10 bases are shared with TRBD1. The germline V gene encodes CDR1 LGHNA and CDR2 YNFKEQ. Germline trimming cut 0 bases from V and 1 base from J; bases unmatched to any gene: 4. The CDR3 runs 17 residues. The CDR3 nucleotides read TGTGCCAGCAGCCAAGACCCGACAGGGGGCGGCACAGATACGCAGTATTTT. Translated: CASSQDPTGGGTDTQYF.

The chain couples TRBV5-4 to TRBJ2-7, with D perhaps TRBD1 (5 bases). The CDR3 consists of 15 residues. Germline V gene data show CDR1 as SGHNT and CDR2 as YYREEE (reference sequence). V lost 0 bases to trimming and J lost 2 bases, with 12 bases between them. The CDR3 protein is CASSLAGAGTYEQYF. CDR3 DNA: TGTGCCAGCAGCTTGGCCGGTGCAGGGACCTACGAGCAGTACTTC.

The gene calls are TRBV28 and TRBJ1-5; the D gene is possibly TRBD1 (5 bases). Germline V gene data show CDR1 as MDHEN and CDR2 as SYDVKM. V was cut by 6 bases and J by 4 bases, with 22 bases left in between. CDR3 length: 17 amino acids. CDR3 coding DNA: TGTGCCAGCAGCCTCTCGGTTACCGGGACCCGGAATCAGCCCCAGCATTTT. This codes for CASSLSVTGTRNQPQHF.

The V gene is TRBV10-3, the J gene TRBJ1-1; 8 bases agree with TRBD1. The CDR3 has 14 residues. Germline CDR1 and CDR2: ENHRY and SYGVKD. The V gene end was trimmed by 6 bases and the J gene end by 2 bases; junction bases not matched to a gene: 5. The CDR3 DNA is TGTGCCATCAGAACGGGACAGGTAAACACTGAAGCTTTCTTT. Translating it yields CAIRTGQVNTEAFF.

The chain links TRBV19 to TRBJ1-5; 7 nucleotides match TRBD1. Losses at the gene ends were 7 bases for V and 4 bases for J; bases not matched to a gene: 7. This CDR3 contains 14 residues. Per germline, CDR1 LNHDA and CDR2 SQIVND (reference sequence). This CDR3 reads CASNRDSSNQPQHF. CDR3 sequence (DNA): TGTGCCAGTAACCGGGACAGTTCTAATCAGCCCCAGCATTTT.

This chain connects TRBV4-3 to TRBJ1-4; the D is unclear. The germline V gene has CDR1 LGHNA and CDR2 YSLEER. This CDR3 has 15 amino acids. Trimming took 0 bases from V and 8 from J, leaving 13 bases between them. CDR3 region: CASSQERGGSEKLFF. In nucleotides, the CDR3 is TGCGCCAGCAGCCAAGAACGGGGTGGCAGCGAAAAACTGTTTTTT.

The chain couples TRBV29-1 to TRBJ1-1, with a tentative D call TRBD1 (6 bases). V lost 6 bases and J 7 bases, leaving 12 bases between the germline ends. In germline, CDR1 is SQVTM, CDR2 ANQGSEA. The CDR3 totals 11 residues. The CDR3 region is CSVLQGFEAFF. The CDR3 DNA sequence: TGCAGCGTCCTTCAGGGGTTTGAAGCTTTCTTT.

The chain is built from TRBV7-9 and TRBJ2-5, with 15 bases that match TRBD2. The CDR3 has 17 amino acids. The J segment lost 5 bases and the V segment lost 5 bases, leaving 9 bases of the junction unmatched. Per the germline V gene, CDR1 is SEHNR and CDR2 is FQNEAQ (reference sequence). The CDR3 here is CASSPRTSGRGGETQYF. The CDR3, as DNA: TGTGCCAGCAGCCCGAGGACTAGCGGGAGGGGAGGGGAGACCCAGTACTTC.

The chain couples TRBV6-6 to TRBJ1-1; D not certain. The CDR3 length is 15 residues. CDR1 and CDR2 from the germline V gene are MNHNY and SVGAGI (reference sequence). The V gene lost 8 bases and the J gene lost 5 bases, with 21 bases spanning the gap. The CDR3 loop reads CASFLKWQVATEAFF. CDR3 DNA: TGTGCCAGCTTTCTTAAGTGGCAGGTTGCGACTGAAGCTTTCTTT.

V usage is TRBV6-5 and J usage is TRBJ2-1, with 10 bases matching TRBD2. The germline gives CDR1 MNHEY, CDR2 SVGAGI. CDR3 size: 16 residues. The V and J ends lost 0 bases and 9 bases, in that order; junction bases with no gene match: 8. The CDR3 region is CASSYSLAGAWSEQFF. CDR3 DNA: TGTGCCAGCAGTTACTCGCTAGCGGGAGCTTGGAGTGAGCAGTTCTTC.

The chain recombines TRBV28 with TRBJ2-7, with TRBD2 matching over 7 bases. J gave up 5 bases and V 3 bases, and 10 bases lay outside the gene matches. From germline, CDR1 is MDHEN and CDR2 SYDVKM. The CDR3 has 15 amino acids. The CDR3 DNA reads TGTGCCAGCAGTTTGGGGGGAGGGAGGGTTAACGAGCAGTACTTC. It translates to CASSLGGGRVNEQYF. Drawing the rest from reference TRBV28 and TRBJ2-7, the complete variable domain is DVKVTQSSRYLVKRTGEKVFLECVQDMDHENMFWYRQDPGLGLRLIYFSYDVKMKEKGDIPEGYSVSREKKERFSLILESASTNQTSMYLCASSLGGGRVNEQYFGPGTRLTVT.

The rearrangement links TRBV2 to TRBJ2-1; 8 bases fit TRBD1. The germline V gene has CDR1 SNHLY and CDR2 FYNNEI. The CDR3 runs 14 residues. The junction had 4 bases not matched to a gene; V was cut back by 1 base and J by 8 bases. DNA for the CDR3: TGTGCCAGCAGTGAAGGACAGGGGCTGGATGAGCAGTTCTTC. It specifies CASSEGQGLDEQFF.

The CDR3 DNA is TGCGCCAGCAGCCAAGAAGGCAGGGGCAATTCACCCCTCCACTTT. It codes for CASSQEGRGNSPLHF. This rearrangement joins TRBV4-3 to TRBJ1-6; tentatively, D is TRBD1 (6 bases). The CDR3 loop spans 15 amino acids. V lost 0 bases and J lost 7, with 10 bases in between. CDR1 LGHNA and CDR2 YSLEER come from the germline V gene.